The 2 T cell receptor beta chains listed next were all sequenced from one sample in a study of blood T cell repertoires in COVID-19. The table came from immunoSEQ multiplex PCR; TCRdb's copy has only in-frame clones and leaves some out. The data contain tens of thousands of clones, more than 75% of them seen just once; the ten biggest clones take up roughly 27%. Sequencing was performed on peripheral blood. These TCRs come from a human donor in a cohort sampled during active COVID-19.

The genes are TRBV4-1 and TRBJ2-7, with 15 bases fitting TRBD2. The CDR3 loop spans 16 amino acids. Germline V CDR1 and CDR2: MGHRA, YSYEKL. The trim removed 5 bases at V and 7 bases at J, leaving 9 bases unmatched. As DNA, the CDR3 is TGCGCCAGCAGCTACTCGGGACTAGCGGGGGGAGGTGAGCAGTACTTC. Its protein is CASSYSGLAGGGEQYF.

This clone came up once. The rearrangement joins TRBV30 to TRBJ1-1; D gene unclear. Germline values: CDR1 GTSNPN, CDR2 SVGIG (reference sequence). V was shortened by 5 bases and J by 1 base, with 8 bases between the two germline ends. The CDR3 spans 12 residues. Here the CDR3 DNA reads TGTGCCTGGGCCTCTCCGAACACTGAAGCTTTCTTT. This encodes CAWASPNTEAFF.